These 17 T cell receptor beta chains originate from one sample sequenced in a study of tissue T cells after allogeneic stem cell transplantation. Method: immunoSEQ multiplex PCR; TCRdb's copy keeps in-frame clones and lacks some. The sample includes around 2,700 clones, 62% of them seen just once. Enrolled prospectively were adult allogeneic hematopoietic cell transplant recipients whose graft-versus-host disease was steroid-refractory. The sample was ascending colon tissue, taken at autopsy. The receptors shown here come from a male patient at least 60 years old with steroid-refractory graft-versus-host disease after an allogeneic stem cell transplant. A subset of T cells may come from the graft donor.

The V gene is TRBV18, the J gene TRBJ2-5; 7 nucleotides agree with TRBD1. Trimming removed 5 bases from V and 4 bases from J; junction bases left unmatched: 13. CDR3 length: 16 amino acids. Germline assignment: CDR1 KGHSH and CDR2 LQKENI. The CDR3 loop reads CASSTRQGIPGETQYF. The CDR3 DNA reads TGTGCCAGCTCAACCAGACAGGGTATTCCGGGAGAGACCCAGTACTTC.

The chain joins TRBV19 to TRBJ1-3, with D perhaps TRBD1 (5 bases). Per the germline V gene, CDR1 is LNHDA and CDR2 is SQIVND (reference sequence). Trimming pared 10 bases from V and 0 bases from J, leaving 16 bases between. The CDR3 totals 15 residues. The CDR3: CATRLDRLSGNTIYF. In nucleotides, the CDR3 is TGTGCCACCCGATTAGACAGACTCTCTGGAAACACCATATATTTT.

The V call is TRBV5-5, the J call TRBJ1-4; the D is unclear. The CDR3 loop spans 16 amino acids. CDR1 SGHKS and CDR2 YYEKEE come from the germline V gene (reference sequence). Trimming cost V 4 bases and J 0 bases, with 13 bases left between them. In DNA form, the CDR3 reads TGTGCCAGCAGCCGGGCGCCCGTTGCAACTAATGAAAAACTGTTTTTT. Its protein is CASSRAPVATNEKLFF.

CDR3 loop: CASSSQGANEQYF. CDR3 nucleotide sequence: TGTGCCAGCAGCTCGCAGGGGGCGAACGAGCAGTACTTC. The rearrangement uses TRBV5-4 and TRBJ2-7; 8 bases match TRBD1. Germline values: CDR1 SGHNT, CDR2 YYREEE (reference sequence). The CDR3 spans 13 residues. V lost 3 bases and J lost 5; bases outside the gene matches: 4.

This clone was observed a few times. The chain links TRBV6-5 to TRBJ1-4; D not resolved. CDR1 is MNHEY and CDR2 is SVGAGI in the germline V gene. The CDR3 is made up of 11 amino acids. V was pared by 11 bases and J by 10 bases, with 14 bases between. Written as DNA, the CDR3 is TGTGCCGCCTTTATAGGGTCAAAACTGTTTTTT. Translating it yields CAAFIGSKLFF.

This chain joins TRBV10-3 and TRBJ2-5; D not resolved. Trimming stripped 7 bases from V and 4 bases from J, with 10 bases between. Germline V gene sequence: CDR1 ENHRY, CDR2 SYGVKD. This CDR3 is built from 12 residues. This CDR3 reads CAITNGGETQYF. The CDR3 bases are TGTGCCATCACAAATGGCGGAGAGACCCAGTACTTC.

This clone was detected only a few times. The gene calls are TRBV2 and TRBJ2-5; D not resolved. The CDR3 length is 10 residues. The germline V gene encodes CDR1 SNHLY and CDR2 FYNNEI. Trimming stripped 2 bases from V and 8 bases from J, with 3 bases between. Here the CDR3 DNA reads TGTGCCAGCAGTGAAATTACCCAGTACTTC. Amino acid sequence: CASSEITQYF.

This clone was found once. The chain couples TRBV5-4 to TRBJ1-1; the D gene is possibly TRBD1 (5 bases). CDR3 length: 15 amino acids. The V and J ends lost 0 bases and 0 bases respectively, with 9 bases between them. CDR1 and CDR2 (germline): SGHNT, YYREEE (reference sequence). CDR3 DNA sequence: TGTGCCAGCAGCTTGGTCGGGGGGATGAACACTGAAGCTTTCTTT. Protein product: CASSLVGGMNTEAFF. The full variable domain, completed using reference TRBV5-4 and TRBJ1-1, is ETGVTQSPTHLIKTRGQQVTLRCSSQSGHNTVSWYQQALGQGPQFIFQYYREEENGRGNFPPRFSGLQFPNYSSELNVNALELDDSALYLCASSLVGGMNTEAFFGQGTRLTVV.

V and J are TRBV19 and TRBJ1-4, with TRBD1 as a possible D gene (6 bases). Trimming pared 7 bases from V and 7 bases from J, leaving 16 bases between. There are 14 residues in the CDR3. Per the germline V gene, CDR1 is LNHDA and CDR2 is SQIVND (reference sequence). This CDR3 reads CASTEQGGFEKLFF. The DNA of the CDR3 is TGTGCCAGTACCGAACAGGGAGGCTTTGAAAAACTGTTTTTT.

This rearrangement joins TRBV6-6 to TRBJ2-5; no reliable D call. V lost 4 bases and J lost 1, with 7 bases in between. In germline, CDR1 is MNHNY, CDR2 SVGAGI (reference sequence). CDR3 length: 13 residues. CDR3 region: CASSSTVQETQYF. CDR3 sequence (DNA): TGTGCCAGCAGTTCCACCGTCCAAGAGACCCAGTACTTC.

Within the sample, this clone is medium-sized (0.01 to 0.1%). This chain uses TRBV6-5 with TRBJ1-1; 7 bases map to TRBD1. The CDR3 covers 13 residues. CDR1 and CDR2 from the germline V gene are MNHEY and SVGAGI. V lost 4 bases to trimming and J lost 10 bases; unmatched junction nucleotides: 9. The CDR3 DNA is TGTGCCAGCAGTTCCACAGGGGTATTCATAGCTTTCTTT. Protein: CASSSTGVFIAFF.

This clone turned up a few times. The chain employs TRBV7-2 and TRBJ1-6; D possibly corresponds to TRBD1 (5 bases). This CDR3 has 15 amino acids. The V gene lost 5 bases and the J gene lost 6 bases, with 14 bases spanning the gap. The V gene's germline CDR1 is SGHTA and CDR2 FQGNSA. The CDR3 spells CASSPQAGPNSPLHF. The CDR3 DNA reads as TGTGCCAGCAGCCCCCAGGCAGGGCCTAATTCACCCCTCCACTTT. The variable domain in full, completed from reference TRBV7-2 and TRBJ1-6, reads GAGVSQSPSNKVTEKGKDVELRCDPISGHTALYWYRQSLGQGLEFLIYFQGNSAPDKSGLPSDRFSAERTGGSVSTLTIQRTQQEDSAVYLCASSPQAGPNSPLHFGNGTRLTVT.

By sample fraction, this clone is large. The J gene is TRBJ1-6, the V gene TRBV7-2; tentative D call: TRBD1 (5 bases). Germline V gene data show CDR1 as SGHTA and CDR2 as FQGNSA. The length of the CDR3 is 16 residues. V was pared by 1 base and J by 9 bases, with 16 bases between. CDR3 residues: CASSLEGRGLGSPLHF. CDR3 in DNA: TGTGCCAGCAGCTTAGAGGGCCGGGGACTGGGTTCACCCCTCCACTTT.

This clone was seen a handful of times. The rearrangement joins TRBV27 to TRBJ2-3; D call uncertain. The CDR3 contains 16 residues. Trimming removed 3 bases at V and 3 bases at J, with 16 bases between. Germline-derived CDR1 and CDR2 are MNHEY and SMNVEV (reference sequence). The CDR3 region has the DNA TGTGCCAGCAGTTTGGAAAGGTTGGGCTTTACAGATACGCAGTATTTT. As protein: CASSLERLGFTDTQYF.

The chain carries TRBV7-2 and TRBJ2-2, with 8 positions matching TRBD2. The trim removed 2 bases at V and 6 bases at J, leaving 11 bases unmatched. The CDR3 length is 17 residues. Germline V gene lookup returns CDR1 SGHTA and CDR2 FQGNSA. This CDR3 reads CASSLTPPGGAAGELFF. In DNA, the CDR3 is TGTGCCAGCAGCTTAACGCCCCCCGGGGGGGCCGCCGGGGAGCTGTTTTTT.

The chain has TRBV6-5 and TRBJ2-3; the D is unclear. The length of the CDR3 is 13 residues. Trimming removed 6 bases from V and 0 bases from J, with 7 bases in between. The V gene's germline CDR1 is MNHEY and CDR2 SVGAGI. CDR3 DNA sequence: TGTGCCAGCAGACCCCTGAGCACAGATACGCAGTATTTT. Protein sequence: CASRPLSTDTQYF.

J is TRBJ2-3 and V is TRBV18, with 15 bases that match TRBD2. CDR3 length equals 19 residues. V was pared by 5 bases and J by 4 bases, with 13 bases of the junction left unmatched. Germline-derived CDR1 and CDR2 are KGHSH and LQKENI. The CDR3 DNA follows: TGTGCCAGCTCAACCATTGGGACTAGCGGGGGGCCCCCCGCAGATACGCAGTATTTT. It codes for CASSTIGTSGGPPADTQYF.